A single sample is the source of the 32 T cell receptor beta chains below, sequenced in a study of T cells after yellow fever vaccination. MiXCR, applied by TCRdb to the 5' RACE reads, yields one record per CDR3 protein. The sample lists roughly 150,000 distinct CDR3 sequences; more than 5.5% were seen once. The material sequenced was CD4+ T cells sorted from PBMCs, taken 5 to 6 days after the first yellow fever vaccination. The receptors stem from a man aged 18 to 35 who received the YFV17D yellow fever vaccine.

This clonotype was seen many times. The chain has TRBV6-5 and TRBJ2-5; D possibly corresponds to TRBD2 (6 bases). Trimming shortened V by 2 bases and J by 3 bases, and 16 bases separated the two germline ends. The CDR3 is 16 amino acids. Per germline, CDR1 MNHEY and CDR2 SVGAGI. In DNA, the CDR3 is TGTGCCAGCAGTTACACCGGGACTCTCGGGAAAGAGACCCAGTACTTC. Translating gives CASSYTGTLGKETQYF.

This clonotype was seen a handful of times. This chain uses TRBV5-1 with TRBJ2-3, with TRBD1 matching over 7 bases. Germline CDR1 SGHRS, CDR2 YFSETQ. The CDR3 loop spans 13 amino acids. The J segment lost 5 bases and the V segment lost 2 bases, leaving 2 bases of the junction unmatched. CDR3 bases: TGCGCCAGCAGCTTTCAGGGGGAAGATACGCAGTATTTT. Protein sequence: CASSFQGEDTQYF.

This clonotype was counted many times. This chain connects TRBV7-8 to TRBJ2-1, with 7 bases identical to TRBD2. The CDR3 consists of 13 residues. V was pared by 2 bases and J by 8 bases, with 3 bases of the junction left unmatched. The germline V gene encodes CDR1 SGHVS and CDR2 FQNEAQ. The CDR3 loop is CASSLRAGDEQFF. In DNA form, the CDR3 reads TGTGCCAGCAGCTTACGGGCGGGGGATGAGCAGTTCTTC.

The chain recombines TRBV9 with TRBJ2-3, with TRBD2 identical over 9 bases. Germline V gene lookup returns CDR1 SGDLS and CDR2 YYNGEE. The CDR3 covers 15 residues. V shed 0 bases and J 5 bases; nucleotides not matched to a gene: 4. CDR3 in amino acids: CASSVGGLALDTQYF. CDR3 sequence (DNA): TGTGCCAGCAGCGTAGGGGGACTAGCCCTAGATACGCAGTATTTT. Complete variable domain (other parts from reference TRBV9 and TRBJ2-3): DSGVTQTPKHLITATGQRVTLRCSPRSGDLSVYWYQQSLDQGLQFLIQYYNGEERAKGNILERFSAQQFPDLHSELNLSSLELGDSALYFCASSVGGLALDTQYFGPGTRLTVL.

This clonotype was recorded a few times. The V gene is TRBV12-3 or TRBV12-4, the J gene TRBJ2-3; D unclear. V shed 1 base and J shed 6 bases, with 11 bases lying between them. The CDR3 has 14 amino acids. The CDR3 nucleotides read TGTGCCAGCAGTTTAGAATCCTTGGCGGATACGCAGTATTTT. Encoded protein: CASSLESLADTQYF.

The CDR3 DNA is TGTGCCAGCAGCCAAGGAGGGGGGGCTAATACGCAGTATTTT. It translates to CASSQGGGANTQYF. The chain has TRBV6-1 and TRBJ2-3, with D possibly matching TRBD2 (7 bases). V lost 6 bases and J lost 7, with 17 bases in between. CDR1 is MNHNS and CDR2 is SASEGT in the germline V gene. CDR3 length: 14 amino acids.

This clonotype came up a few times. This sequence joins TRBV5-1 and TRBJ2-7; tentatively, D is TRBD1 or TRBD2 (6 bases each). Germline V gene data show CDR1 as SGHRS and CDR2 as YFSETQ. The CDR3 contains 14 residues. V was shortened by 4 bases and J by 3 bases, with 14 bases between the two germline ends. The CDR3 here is CASSLVGGNYEQYV. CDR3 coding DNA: TGCGCCAGCAGCCTCGTCGGGGGCAACTACGAGCAGTACGTC.

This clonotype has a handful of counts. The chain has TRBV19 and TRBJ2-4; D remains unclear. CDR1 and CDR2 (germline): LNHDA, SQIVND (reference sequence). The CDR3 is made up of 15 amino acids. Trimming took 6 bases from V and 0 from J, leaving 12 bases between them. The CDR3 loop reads CASRPLDLAKNIQYF. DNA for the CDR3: TGTGCCAGTAGACCCCTTGACCTAGCCAAAAACATTCAGTACTTC. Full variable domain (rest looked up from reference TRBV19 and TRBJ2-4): DGGITQSPKYLFRKEGQNVTLSCEQNLNHDAMYWYRQDPGQGLRLIYYSQIVNDFQKGDIAEGYSVSREKKESFPLTVTSAQKNPTAFYLCASRPLDLAKNIQYFGAGTRLSVL.

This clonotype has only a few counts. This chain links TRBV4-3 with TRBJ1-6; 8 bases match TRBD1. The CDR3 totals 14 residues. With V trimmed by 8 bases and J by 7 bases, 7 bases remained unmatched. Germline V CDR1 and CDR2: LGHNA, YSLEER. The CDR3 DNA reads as TGCGCCAGCCGCGGGACAGGTGGCAATTCACCCCTCCACTTT. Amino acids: CASRGTGGNSPLHF.

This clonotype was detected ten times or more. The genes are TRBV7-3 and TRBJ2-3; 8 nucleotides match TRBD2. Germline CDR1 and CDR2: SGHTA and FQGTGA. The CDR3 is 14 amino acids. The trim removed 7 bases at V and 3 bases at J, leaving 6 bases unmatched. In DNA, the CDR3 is TGTGCCAGCAATAGCGGGGCCGGGACAGATACGCAGTATTTT. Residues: CASNSGAGTDTQYF.

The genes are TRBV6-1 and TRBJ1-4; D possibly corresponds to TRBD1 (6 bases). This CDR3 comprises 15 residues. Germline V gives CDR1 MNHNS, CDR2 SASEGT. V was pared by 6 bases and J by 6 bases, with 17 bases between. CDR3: CASRGNRAEYEKLFF. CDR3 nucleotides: TGTGCCAGCAGGGGTAACAGGGCCGAGTATGAAAAACTGTTTTTT.

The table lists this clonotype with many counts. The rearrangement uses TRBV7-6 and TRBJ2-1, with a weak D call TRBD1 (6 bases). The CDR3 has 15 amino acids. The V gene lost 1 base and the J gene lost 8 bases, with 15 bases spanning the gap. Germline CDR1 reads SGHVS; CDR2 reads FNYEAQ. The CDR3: CASSLEDGRGHEQFF. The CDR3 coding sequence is TGTGCCAGCAGCTTAGAGGATGGCAGGGGACATGAGCAGTTCTTC.

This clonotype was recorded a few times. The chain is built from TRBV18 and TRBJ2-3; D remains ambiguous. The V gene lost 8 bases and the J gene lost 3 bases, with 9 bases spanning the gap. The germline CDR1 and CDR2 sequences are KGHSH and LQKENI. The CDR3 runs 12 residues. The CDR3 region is CASVAITDTQYF. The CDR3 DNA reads TGTGCCAGCGTGGCCATAACAGATACGCAGTATTTT.

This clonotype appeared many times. CDR3 sequence reads: CASSLGRSGGVNEQFF. The CDR3 coding sequence is TGCGCCAGCAGCTTGGGTCGGAGCGGGGGGGTGAATGAGCAGTTCTTC. The chain carries TRBV5-1 and TRBJ2-1, with 10 bases aligning to TRBD2. Trimming cost V 0 bases and J 7 bases; bases outside gene matches: 7. The CDR3 spans 16 residues. Germline V gene lookup returns CDR1 SGHRS and CDR2 YFSETQ.

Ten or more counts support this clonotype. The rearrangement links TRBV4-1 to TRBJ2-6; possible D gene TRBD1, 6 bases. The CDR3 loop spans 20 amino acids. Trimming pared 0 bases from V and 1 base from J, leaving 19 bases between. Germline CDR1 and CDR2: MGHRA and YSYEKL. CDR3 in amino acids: CASSQEIRGFMLSGANVLTF. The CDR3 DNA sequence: TGCGCCAGCAGCCAAGAAATAAGGGGGTTCATGCTGTCTGGGGCCAACGTCCTGACTTTC.

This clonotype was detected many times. The CDR3 DNA sequence: TGTGCCAGCAGTTTGGGGGGCAGGTGGAATTCACCCCTCCACTTT. This gives the protein CASSLGGRWNSPLHF. The genes are TRBV28 and TRBJ1-6; maybe TRBD1 (6 bases). Germline CDR1 and CDR2: MDHEN and SYDVKM. The CDR3 spans 15 residues. The V gene lost 3 bases and the J gene lost 7 bases, with 13 bases spanning the gap.

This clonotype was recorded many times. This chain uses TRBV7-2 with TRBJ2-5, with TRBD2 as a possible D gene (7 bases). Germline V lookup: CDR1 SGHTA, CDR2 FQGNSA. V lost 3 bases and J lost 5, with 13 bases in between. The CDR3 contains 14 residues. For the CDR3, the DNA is TGTGCCAGCAGCTTTACGGGGGGCGCGGAGACCCAGTACTTC. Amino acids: CASSFTGGAETQYF.

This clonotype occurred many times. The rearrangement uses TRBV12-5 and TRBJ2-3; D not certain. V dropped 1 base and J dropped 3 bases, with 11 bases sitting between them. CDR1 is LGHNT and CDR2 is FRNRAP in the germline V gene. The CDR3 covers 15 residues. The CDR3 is CASGLGEGWTDTQYF. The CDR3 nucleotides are TGTGCTAGTGGTTTGGGAGAAGGGTGGACAGATACGCAGTATTTT.

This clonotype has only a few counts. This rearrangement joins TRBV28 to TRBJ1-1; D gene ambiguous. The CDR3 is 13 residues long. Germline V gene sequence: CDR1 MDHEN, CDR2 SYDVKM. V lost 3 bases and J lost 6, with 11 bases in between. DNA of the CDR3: TGTGCCAGCAGTTTTTTGGGATTGGCTGAAGCTTTCTTT. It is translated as CASSFLGLAEAFF. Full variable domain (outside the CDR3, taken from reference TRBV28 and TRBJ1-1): DVKVTQSSRYLVKRTGEKVFLECVQDMDHENMFWYRQDPGLGLRLIYFSYDVKMKEKGDIPEGYSVSREKKERFSLILESASTNQTSMYLCASSFLGLAEAFFGQGTRLTVV.

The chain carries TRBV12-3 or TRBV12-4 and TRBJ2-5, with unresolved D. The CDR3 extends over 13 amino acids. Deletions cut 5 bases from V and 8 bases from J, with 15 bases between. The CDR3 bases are TGTGCCAGCAGTCAGAAGACCTATAGAACCCAGTACTTC. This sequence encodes CASSQKTYRTQYF.

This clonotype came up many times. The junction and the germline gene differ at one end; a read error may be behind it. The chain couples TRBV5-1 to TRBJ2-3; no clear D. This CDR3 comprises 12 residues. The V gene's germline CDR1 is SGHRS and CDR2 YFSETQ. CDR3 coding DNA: TGCGCCAGCACCTTGGGCACAGATACGCAGTATTTT. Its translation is CASTLGTDTQYF.

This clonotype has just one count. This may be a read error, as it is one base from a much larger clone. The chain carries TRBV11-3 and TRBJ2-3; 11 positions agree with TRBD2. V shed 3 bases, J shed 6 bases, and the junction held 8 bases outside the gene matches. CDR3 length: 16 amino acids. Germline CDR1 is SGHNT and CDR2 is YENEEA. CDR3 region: CASSLGIAGGHDTQYF. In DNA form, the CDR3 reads TGTGCCAGCAGCTTGGGGATAGCGGGGGGGCACGATACGCAGTATTTT.

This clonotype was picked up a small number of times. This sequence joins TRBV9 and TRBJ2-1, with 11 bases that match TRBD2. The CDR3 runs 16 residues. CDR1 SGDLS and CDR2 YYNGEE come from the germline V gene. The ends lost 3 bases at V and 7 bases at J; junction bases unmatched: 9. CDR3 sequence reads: CASSDSSGGLWNEQFF. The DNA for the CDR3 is TGTGCCAGCAGCGACTCTAGCGGGGGGTTGTGGAATGAGCAGTTCTTC.

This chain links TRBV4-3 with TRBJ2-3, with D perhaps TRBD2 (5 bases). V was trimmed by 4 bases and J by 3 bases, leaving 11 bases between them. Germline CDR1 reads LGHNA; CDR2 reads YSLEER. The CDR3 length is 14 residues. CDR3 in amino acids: CASSPGGVTDTQYF. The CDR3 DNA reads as TGCGCCAGCAGCCCCGGAGGTGTAACAGATACGCAGTATTTT.

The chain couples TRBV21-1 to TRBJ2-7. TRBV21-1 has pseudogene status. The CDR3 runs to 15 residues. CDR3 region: CASSTRTESSYEQYV. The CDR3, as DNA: TGTGCCAGCAGCACAAGGACCGAGAGCTCCTACGAGCAGTACGTC.

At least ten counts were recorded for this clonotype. Here the CDR3 reads CASSRGMGQFF. Written as DNA, the CDR3 is TGTGCCAGCAGTCGAGGGATGGGGCAGTTCTTC. The gene calls are TRBV12-3 or TRBV12-4 and TRBJ2-1, with D possibly TRBD2 on 5 matching bases. This CDR3 has 11 residues. V lost 5 bases, J lost 12 bases, and 11 bases lay in between.

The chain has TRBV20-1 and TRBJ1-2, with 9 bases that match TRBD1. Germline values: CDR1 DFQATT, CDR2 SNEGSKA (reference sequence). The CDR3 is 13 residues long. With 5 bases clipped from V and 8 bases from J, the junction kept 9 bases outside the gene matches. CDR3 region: CSASAGTGSGYTF. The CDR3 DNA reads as TGCAGTGCTTCGGCCGGGACAGGGAGCGGCTACACCTTC.

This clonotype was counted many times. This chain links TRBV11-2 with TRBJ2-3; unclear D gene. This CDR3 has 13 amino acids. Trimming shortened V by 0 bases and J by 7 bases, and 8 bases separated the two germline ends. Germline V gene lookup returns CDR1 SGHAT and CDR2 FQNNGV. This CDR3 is CASSLDRRNTQYF. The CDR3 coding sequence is TGTGCCAGCAGCTTAGATCGGCGAAATACGCAGTATTTT.

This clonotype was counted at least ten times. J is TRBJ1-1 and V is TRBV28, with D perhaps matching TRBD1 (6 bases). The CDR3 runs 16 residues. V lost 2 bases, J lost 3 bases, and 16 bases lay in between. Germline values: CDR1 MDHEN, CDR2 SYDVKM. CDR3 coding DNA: TGTGCCAGCAGTTTAGGAGGGGGGGGCCAGGACACTGAAGCTTTCTTT. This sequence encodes CASSLGGGGQDTEAFF.

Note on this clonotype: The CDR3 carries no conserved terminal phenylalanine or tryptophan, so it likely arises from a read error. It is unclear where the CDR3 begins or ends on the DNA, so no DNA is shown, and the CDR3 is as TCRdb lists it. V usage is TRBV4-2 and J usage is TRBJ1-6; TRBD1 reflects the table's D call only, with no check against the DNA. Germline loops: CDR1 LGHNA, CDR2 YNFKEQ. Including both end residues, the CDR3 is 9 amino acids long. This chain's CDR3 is CASSQAQGV.

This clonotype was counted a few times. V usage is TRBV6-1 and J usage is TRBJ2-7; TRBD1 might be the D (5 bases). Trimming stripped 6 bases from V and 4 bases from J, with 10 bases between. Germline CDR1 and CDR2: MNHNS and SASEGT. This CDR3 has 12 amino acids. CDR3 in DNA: TGTGCCAGCAGAGGGAACAGGTACGAGCAGTACGTC. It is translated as CASRGNRYEQYV.

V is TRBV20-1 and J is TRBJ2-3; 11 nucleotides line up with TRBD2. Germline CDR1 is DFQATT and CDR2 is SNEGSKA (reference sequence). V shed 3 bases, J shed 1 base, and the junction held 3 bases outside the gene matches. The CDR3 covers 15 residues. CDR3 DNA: TGCAGTGCTAGGCTAGCGGGGGGAGGCACAGATACGCAGTATTTT. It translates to CSARLAGGGTDTQYF.